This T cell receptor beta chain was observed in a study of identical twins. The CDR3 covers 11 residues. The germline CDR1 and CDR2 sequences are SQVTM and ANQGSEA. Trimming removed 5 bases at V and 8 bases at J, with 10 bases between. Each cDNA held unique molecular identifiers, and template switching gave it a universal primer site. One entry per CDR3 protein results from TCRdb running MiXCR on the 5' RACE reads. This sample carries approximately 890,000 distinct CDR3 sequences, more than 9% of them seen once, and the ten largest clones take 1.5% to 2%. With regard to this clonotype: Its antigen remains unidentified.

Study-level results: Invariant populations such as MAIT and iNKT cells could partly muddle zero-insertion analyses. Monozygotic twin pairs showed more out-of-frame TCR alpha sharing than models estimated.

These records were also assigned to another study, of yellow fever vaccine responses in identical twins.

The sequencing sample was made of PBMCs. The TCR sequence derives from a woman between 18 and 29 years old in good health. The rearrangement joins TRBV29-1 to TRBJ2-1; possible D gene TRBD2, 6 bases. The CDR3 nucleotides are TGCAGCGTTTATTGGGGGGATGAGCAGTTCTTC. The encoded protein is CSVYWGDEQFF.